This is a list of T cell receptor beta chains from one sample in a study of blood T cell repertoires in COVID-19. The data were produced by immunoSEQ multiplex PCR, yet TCRdb's version contains in-frame clones alone and is incomplete. The sample includes about 100,000 clones, 70% to 90% of them seen just once. The sample comprised peripheral blood. The receptor source for this set is a man in his forties or fifties with active or convalescent COVID-19. Both conserved end residues are part of each CDR3. Each record gives: CDR3 DNA, CDR3 protein, clone size, D gene, J gene, V gene. D genes are given only for firm matches. Not all rows give a size; the values are once, few, many and, for expanded clones, a class.

CDR3nt: TGTGCCAGCAGCTTAGTCCACGGTTCCTATAATTCACCCCTCCACTTT
CDR3aa: CASSLVHGSYNSPLHF
abundance: .
d_gene: .
j_gene: TRBJ1-6
v_gene: TRBV7-9

CDR3nt: TGTGCCAGCAGCTCGGGACAGGGGAGATATGGCTACACCTTC
CDR3aa: CASSSGQGRYGYTF
abundance: .
d_gene: TRBD1
j_gene: TRBJ1-2
v_gene: TRBV7-9

CDR3nt: TGTGCCAGCAGCGTAGGGCCTAGCTCCTATAATTCACCCCTCCACTTT
CDR3aa: CASSVGPSSYNSPLHF
abundance: .
d_gene: .
j_gene: TRBJ1-6
v_gene: TRBV9

CDR3nt: TGTGCCAGCAGCTCAGAGACAGGGGGCTGGGAGACCCAGTACTTC
CDR3aa: CASSSETGGWETQYF
abundance: .
d_gene: TRBD1
j_gene: TRBJ2-5
v_gene: TRBV11-2

CDR3nt: TGTGCCAGCAGCCTCCAGGGCCCGAACACTGAAGCTTTCTTT
CDR3aa: CASSLQGPNTEAFF
abundance: .
d_gene: .
j_gene: TRBJ1-1
v_gene: TRBV11-3

CDR3nt: TGCGCCAGCAGCCTATCCCCCGCGACTGGCACAGATACGCAGTATTTT
CDR3aa: CASSLSPATGTDTQYF
abundance: .
d_gene: .
j_gene: TRBJ2-3
v_gene: TRBV4-1

CDR3nt: TGTGCCAGTAGTGGATACAGGGGGCTGGACACTGAAGCTTTCTTT
CDR3aa: CASSGYRGLDTEAFF
abundance: .
d_gene: TRBD1
j_gene: TRBJ1-1
v_gene: TRBV19

CDR3nt: TGTGCCAGCAGGGGGGGGACAAAAGAAGGTTCACCCCTCCACTTT
CDR3aa: CASRGGTKEGSPLHF
abundance: .
d_gene: .
j_gene: TRBJ1-6
v_gene: TRBV28

CDR3nt: TGCGCCAGCAGCCTAGGACACATCCATGCTGAGCAGTTCTTC
CDR3aa: CASSLGHIHAEQFF
abundance: .
d_gene: .
j_gene: TRBJ2-1
v_gene: TRBV5-1

CDR3nt: TGCGCCAGCAGCTTTACCGGTAATGAAAAACTGTTTTTT
CDR3aa: CASSFTGNEKLFF
abundance: .
d_gene: .
j_gene: TRBJ1-4
v_gene: TRBV5-1

CDR3nt: TGTGCCAGCAGCTTGGGCCCCACGGTAAATGAAAAACTGTTTTTT
CDR3aa: CASSLGPTVNEKLFF
abundance: .
d_gene: .
j_gene: TRBJ1-4
v_gene: TRBV5-6

CDR3nt: TGTGCCAGCAGCGCCGACTTAAGGGGCGTGAACACTGAAGCTTTCTTT
CDR3aa: CASSADLRGVNTEAFF
abundance: .
d_gene: .
j_gene: TRBJ1-1
v_gene: TRBV9

CDR3nt: TGTGCCTGGAGAAAACAGGGGGCGAACTATGGCTACACCTTC
CDR3aa: CAWRKQGANYGYTF
abundance: .
d_gene: TRBD1
j_gene: TRBJ1-2
v_gene: TRBV30

CDR3nt: TGTGCCAGCAGCCCCGACGGGGGAAGCACAGATACGCAGTATTTT
CDR3aa: CASSPDGGSTDTQYF
abundance: once
d_gene: .
j_gene: TRBJ2-3
v_gene: TRBV7-9

CDR3nt: TGTGCCAGCAGCCAAGTTGAGGTCAACACTGAAGCTTTCTTT
CDR3aa: CASSQVEVNTEAFF
abundance: .
d_gene: .
j_gene: TRBJ1-1
v_gene: TRBV4-2

CDR3nt: TGTGCCAGCAGTTACTCGATACCACAGACCGGTAGCATTCAGTACTTC
CDR3aa: CASSYSIPQTGSIQYF
abundance: .
d_gene: .
j_gene: TRBJ2-4
v_gene: TRBV6-6

CDR3nt: TGTGCCAGCAGTGAGAAGCGGGAGAGTAATGAGCAGTTCTTC
CDR3aa: CASSEKRESNEQFF
abundance: .
d_gene: TRBD2
j_gene: TRBJ2-1
v_gene: TRBV2

CDR3nt: TGTGCCACCATGGGTTACGACTCAGAAGCTTTCTTT
CDR3aa: CATMGYDSEAFF
abundance: once
d_gene: .
j_gene: TRBJ1-1
v_gene: TRBV19

CDR3nt: TGTGCCAGCAGCTTAAAGCAGGGAACGTCCGGGGAGCTGTTTTTT
CDR3aa: CASSLKQGTSGELFF
abundance: .
d_gene: .
j_gene: TRBJ2-2
v_gene: TRBV7-3

CDR3nt: TGCGCCAGCCCCAAGCCTCTCAATGAGCAGTTCTTC
CDR3aa: CASPKPLNEQFF
abundance: .
d_gene: .
j_gene: TRBJ2-1
v_gene: TRBV5-1

CDR3nt: TGTGCCAGCAGTCTAGCGGGCTGGCGCTACGAGCAGTACTTC
CDR3aa: CASSLAGWRYEQYF
abundance: .
d_gene: TRBD2
j_gene: TRBJ2-7
v_gene: TRBV2

CDR3nt: TGTGCCAGCAGCCTCATCCTAGCGGGAGCTGGCGAGCAGTACTTC
CDR3aa: CASSLILAGAGEQYF
abundance: .
d_gene: TRBD2
j_gene: TRBJ2-7
v_gene: TRBV7-2